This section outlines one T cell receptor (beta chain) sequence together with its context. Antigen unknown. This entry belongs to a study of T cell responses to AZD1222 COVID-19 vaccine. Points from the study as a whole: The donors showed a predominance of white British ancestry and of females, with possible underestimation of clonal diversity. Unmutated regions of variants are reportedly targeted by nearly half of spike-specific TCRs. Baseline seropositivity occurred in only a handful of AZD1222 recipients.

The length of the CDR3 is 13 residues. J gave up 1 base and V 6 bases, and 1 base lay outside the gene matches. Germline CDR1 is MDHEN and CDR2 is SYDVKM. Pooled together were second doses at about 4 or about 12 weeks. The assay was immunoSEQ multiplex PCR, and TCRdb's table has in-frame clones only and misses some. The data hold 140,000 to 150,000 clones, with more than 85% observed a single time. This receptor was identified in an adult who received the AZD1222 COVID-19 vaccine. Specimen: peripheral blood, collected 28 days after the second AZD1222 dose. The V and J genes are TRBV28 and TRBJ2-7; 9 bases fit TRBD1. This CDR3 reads CASRTGGSYEQYF. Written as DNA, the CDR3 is TGTGCCAGCAGGACAGGGGGATCCTACGAGCAGTACTTC.